The 28 T cell receptor beta chains below all came from one sample that was sequenced in a study of beta chain features in type 1 diabetes. Reverse transcription of all isolated RNA meant that expressed TCRB transcripts were sequenced. Assay used: immunoSEQ multiplex PCR; TCRdb lists only in-frame clones, some missing. The sample includes about 230,000 clones, over 8.5% seen only once; the top ten take approximately 0.035%. The sequenced sample was naive CD4+ T cells from blood. The receptors stem from a woman aged 18-29 years in good health.

The chain joins TRBV5-5 to TRBJ2-1; the match to TRBD2 covers 12 bases. Germline CDR1 and CDR2: SGHKS and YYEKEE (reference sequence). This CDR3 region has 16 residues. V shed 0 bases and J 7 bases; nucleotides not matched to a gene: 5. Here the CDR3 reads CASSLGLAGGQNEQFF. DNA for the CDR3: TGTGCCAGCAGCTTGGGGCTAGCGGGAGGGCAGAATGAGCAGTTCTTC.

There are a few counts of this clone. This chain links TRBV14 with TRBJ2-1, with 8 bases identical to TRBD1. V was pared by 2 bases and J by 6 bases, with 12 bases of the junction left unmatched. The CDR3 totals 17 residues. In germline, CDR1 is SGHDN, CDR2 FVKESK. The CDR3 region has the DNA TGTGCCAGCAGCCAAACCGACAGGGGACAGCTATCCAATGAGCAGTTCTTC. Translating gives CASSQTDRGQLSNEQFF.

The table lists this clone with a few counts. The rearrangement links TRBV6-5 to TRBJ1-5; D gene uncertain. V gave up 0 bases and J gave up 4 bases, with 13 bases separating them. Germline lookup yields CDR1 MNHEY and CDR2 SVGAGI. The CDR3 runs 16 residues. The CDR3 bases are TGTGCCAGCAGTTACTCTCCCCGAGGGCCAAATCAGCCCCAGCATTTT. This translates into CASSYSPRGPNQPQHF.

The V and J genes are TRBV7-9 and TRBJ2-2; the D gene is possibly TRBD2 (6 bases). The CDR3 is 17 amino acids. Germline CDR1 is SEHNR and CDR2 is FQNEAQ (reference sequence). V lost 1 base, J lost 1 base, and 13 bases lay in between. The CDR3 coding sequence is TGTGCCAGCAGCTTAGGGCTCAGCGGGTTGAACACCGGGGAGCTGTTTTTT. It encodes CASSLGLSGLNTGELFF. The whole variable domain, remainder taken from reference TRBV7-9 and TRBJ2-2, is DTGVSQNPRHKITKRGQNVTFRCDPISEHNRLYWYRQTLGQGPEFLTYFQNEAQLEKSRLLSDRFSAERPKGSFSTLEIQRTEQGDSAMYLCASSLGLSGLNTGELFFGEGSRLTVL.

This rearrangement joins TRBV5-6 to TRBJ2-3, with 11 bases identical to TRBD2. V was clipped by 0 bases and J by 3 bases; unmatched bases: 3. Germline V lookup: CDR1 SGHDT, CDR2 YYEEEE. This CDR3 comprises 16 residues. CDR3 DNA sequence: TGTGCCAGCAGCTTGGTAGCGGGGGGGCGTACAGATACGCAGTATTTT. This translates into CASSLVAGGRTDTQYF.

This clone was seen a few times. The chain carries TRBV12-5 and TRBJ2-4; the D gene is possibly TRBD1 (6 bases). Germline assignment: CDR1 LGHNT and CDR2 FRNRAP. The V gene lost 7 bases and the J gene lost 8 bases, with 15 bases spanning the gap. This CDR3 has 13 residues. The CDR3 region has the DNA TGTGCTAGTGCCCAGACAGGTTCGGACATTCAGTACTTC. Translating gives CASAQTGSDIQYF.

This chain joins TRBV9 and TRBJ2-1, with D perhaps TRBD2 (6 bases). From germline, CDR1 is SGDLS and CDR2 YYNGEE. Trimming removed 3 bases at V and 7 bases at J, with 14 bases between. This CDR3 has 14 residues. CDR3 DNA: TGTGCCAGCAGCGGGAGCGGGCGATTTAATGAGCAGTTCTTC. Translating gives CASSGSGRFNEQFF.

The CDR3 spells CASSHGLAGGAEQFF. Written as DNA, the CDR3 is TGCGCCAGCAGCCACGGTCTAGCGGGGGGAGCCGAGCAGTTCTTC. J is TRBJ2-1 and V is TRBV4-1; 11 nucleotides agree with TRBD2. CDR1 and CDR2 (germline): MGHRA, YSYEKL. The CDR3 contains 15 residues. With V trimmed by 3 bases and J by 10 bases, 8 bases remained unmatched.

This clone was found a few times. The V gene is TRBV4-2, the J gene TRBJ2-1; no reliable D call. V was cut by 4 bases and J by 0 bases, with 13 bases left in between. CDR1 and CDR2 (germline): LGHNA, YNFKEQ. The CDR3 contains 16 residues. The CDR3 nucleotides are TGTGCCAGCAGCCGCAAAGACACCAGCTCCTACAATGAGCAGTTCTTC. Translated, it gives CASSRKDTSSYNEQFF.

The V gene is TRBV5-4, the J gene TRBJ1-2; no clear D gene. Germline values: CDR1 SGHNT, CDR2 YYREEE (reference sequence). The CDR3 loop spans 15 amino acids. V gave up 4 bases and J gave up 3 bases, with 16 bases separating them. The CDR3 loop is CASSAGSGGHYGYTF. CDR3 nucleotides: TGTGCCAGCAGCGCTGGGTCGGGAGGACACTATGGCTACACCTTC.

The V gene is TRBV5-1, the J gene TRBJ2-3; weak D call: TRBD1 (6 bases). CDR1 is SGHRS, CDR2 YFSETQ, per germline. Trimming removed 3 bases at V and 0 bases at J, with 14 bases between. The CDR3 length is 16 residues. The CDR3 DNA follows: TGCGCCAGCAGCTCTGGGGGCGCCAGGAGCACAGATACGCAGTATTTT. Its protein is CASSSGGARSTDTQYF.

This sequence joins TRBV18 and TRBJ2-5, with TRBD2 matching 12 bases. The end of the DNA is better explained by TRBJ2-7, so the J call may be wrong. The germline CDR1 and CDR2 sequences are KGHSH and LQKENI. The CDR3 loop spans 15 amino acids. CDR3 protein: CASSPRTSGNYEQYF. The CDR3 DNA is TGTGCCAGCTCACCTCGGACTAGCGGGAACTACGAGCAGTACTTC.

The rearrangement links TRBV2 to TRBJ2-7; perhaps TRBD2 as D (6 bases). Deletions cut 6 bases from V and 4 bases from J, with 13 bases between. CDR1 is SNHLY, CDR2 FYNNEI, per germline. The CDR3 contains 13 residues. CDR3 DNA sequence: TGTGCCAGCAGAGGAGGAGGGGTGTACGAGCAGTACTTC. It encodes CASRGGGVYEQYF.

V is TRBV5-1 and J is TRBJ1-1; 10 positions agree with TRBD1. J was trimmed by 3 bases and V by 5 bases; bases with no gene match: 7. CDR3 size: 15 residues. Germline V CDR1 and CDR2: SGHRS, YFSETQ. The CDR3 spells CASSWDGTGDTEAFF. The CDR3 nucleotides read TGCGCCAGCAGTTGGGACGGGACAGGGGACACTGAAGCTTTCTTT.

There are a few counts of this clone. The genes are TRBV19 and TRBJ2-1, with D possibly being TRBD1 (6 bases). This CDR3 spans 15 amino acids. Germline V gene data show CDR1 as LNHDA and CDR2 as SQIVND (reference sequence). V was shortened by 5 bases and J by 6 bases, with 17 bases between the two germline ends. The CDR3, as DNA: TGTGCCAGTAGTGATCACAGGGAGTTCGTCAATGAGCAGTTCTTC. This sequence encodes CASSDHREFVNEQFF.

This clone was detected ten times or more. The chain couples TRBV5-4 to TRBJ2-5; D might be TRBD1 (5 bases). Germline CDR1 reads SGHNT; CDR2 reads YYREEE (reference sequence). V lost 0 bases and J lost 5, with 14 bases in between. The CDR3 has 15 residues. In nucleotides, the CDR3 is TGTGCCAGCAGCTTGGTGCCCGACAGTCGGGAGACCCAGTACTTC. It translates to CASSLVPDSRETQYF.

V and J are TRBV19 and TRBJ2-1; tentatively, D is TRBD1 (6 bases). V lost 5 bases and J lost 0, with 26 bases in between. Per the germline V gene, CDR1 is LNHDA and CDR2 is SQIVND (reference sequence). This CDR3 comprises 20 residues. The CDR3 DNA follows: TGTGCCAGTAGTCTAAAGGGGGTTCCAGGGCCATTGATCTCCTACAATGAGCAGTTCTTC. The encoded protein is CASSLKGVPGPLISYNEQFF.

V gene TRBV2 combines with J gene TRBJ2-5, with 7 nucleotides matching TRBD1. CDR1 and CDR2 from the germline V gene are SNHLY and FYNNEI. V dropped 2 bases and J dropped 3; count of bases not matched to a gene: 3. The CDR3 totals 14 residues. CDR3 in amino acids: CASSELTGKETQYF. For the CDR3, the DNA is TGTGCCAGCAGTGAATTGACAGGGAAAGAGACCCAGTACTTC.

This clone was picked up a small number of times. The CDR3 loop is CASSSTGATGPQHF. In DNA form, the CDR3 reads TGTGCCAGTAGCTCAACAGGGGCCACAGGGCCCCAGCATTTT. V usage is TRBV19 and J usage is TRBJ1-5, with 7 bases matching TRBD1. The CDR3 consists of 14 residues. V lost 6 bases to trimming and J lost 9 bases; unmatched junction nucleotides: 11. The germline gives CDR1 LNHDA, CDR2 SQIVND (reference sequence).

In its sample, this clone was seen a few times. The chain has TRBV27 and TRBJ2-7; 11 nucleotides agree with TRBD1. The CDR3 runs 14 residues. The V gene's germline CDR1 is MNHEY and CDR2 SMNVEV (reference sequence). J lost 2 bases, V lost 6 bases, and 3 bases had no gene match. This CDR3 is CASSWGQGAYEQYF. As DNA, the CDR3 is TGTGCCAGCAGCTGGGGACAGGGGGCCTACGAGCAGTACTTC.

In its sample, this clone was seen a few times. CDR3 residues: CASTSSSGGAWETQYF. In DNA form, the CDR3 reads TGTGCCAGCACCTCCTCCAGCGGGGGGGCCTGGGAGACCCAGTACTTC. V and J are TRBV5-4 and TRBJ2-5; TRBD2 matches 10 bases. Unmatched junction bases numbered 13, after V lost 6 bases and J lost 5 bases. In germline, CDR1 is SGHNT, CDR2 YYREEE (reference sequence). CDR3 length equals 16 residues.

The rearrangement links TRBV19 to TRBJ2-3, with 7 positions matching TRBD2. In germline, CDR1 is LNHDA, CDR2 SQIVND (reference sequence). V trimming: 4 bases; J trimming: 2 bases; junction bases outside the gene matches: 3. This CDR3 has 14 residues. CDR3 region: CASSTGLDTDTQYF. The CDR3 DNA reads TGTGCCAGTAGTACCGGACTAGACACAGATACGCAGTATTTT.

CDR3 bases: TGTGCCAGCAGCGGCCTGGGCAGGGGACACTATGGCTACACCTTC. Translated, it gives CASSGLGRGHYGYTF. The rearrangement uses TRBV6-5 and TRBJ1-2, with a possible D match to TRBD1 (6 bases). The CDR3 runs to 15 residues. V was pared by 6 bases and J by 3 bases, with 17 bases between. CDR1 is MNHEY and CDR2 is SVGAGI in the germline V gene.

The CDR3 bases are TGTGCCAGCTCACCAGACAAAGCCTATGGCTACACCTTC. Protein: CASSPDKAYGYTF. The genes are TRBV18 and TRBJ1-2; D not certain. The V gene lost 2 bases and the J gene lost 4 bases, with 8 bases spanning the gap. This CDR3 has 13 amino acids. Germline V CDR1 and CDR2: KGHSH, LQKENI.

This clone has just a few counts. This chain links TRBV6-5 with TRBJ1-2, with TRBD1 matching over 7 bases. The germline gives CDR1 MNHEY, CDR2 SVGAGI. V lost 6 bases to trimming and J lost 3 bases; unmatched junction nucleotides: 7. The CDR3 has 14 amino acids. The CDR3 reads CASSEDRTHYGYTF. DNA for the CDR3: TGTGCCAGCAGCGAGGACAGGACACACTATGGCTACACCTTC.

The chain employs TRBV4-2 and TRBJ2-2, with D hard to call. Trimming removed 5 bases at V and 2 bases at J, with 9 bases between. Germline V CDR1 and CDR2: LGHNA, YNFKEQ. The CDR3 is 14 amino acids. In DNA form, the CDR3 reads TGTGCCAGCAGCGCCATTAGTAACACCGGGGAGCTGTTTTTT. The encoded protein is CASSAISNTGELFF.

The gene calls are TRBV5-1 and TRBJ1-3, with 9 bases matching TRBD1. CDR1 and CDR2 from the germline V gene are SGHRS and YFSETQ. The CDR3 runs to 17 residues. With 4 bases clipped from V and 4 bases from J, the junction kept 12 bases outside the gene matches. The CDR3 loop is CASSPGGGQGRGNTIYF. In nucleotides, the CDR3 is TGCGCCAGCAGCCCCGGCGGGGGACAGGGTAGAGGAAACACCATATATTTT.

The chain employs TRBV7-9 and TRBJ1-1; no clear D. Trimming cost V 5 bases and J 4 bases, with 8 bases left between them. The CDR3 runs to 12 residues. Germline V lookup: CDR1 SEHNR, CDR2 FQNEAQ (reference sequence). DNA for the CDR3: TGTGCCAGCAGCCCCCCGGGCACTGAAGCTTTCTTT. This sequence encodes CASSPPGTEAFF.